Presented here are 31 T cell receptor beta chains from one specimen sequenced in a study of T-cell reconstitution after alpha-beta-depleted transplantation in children. A TCRbeta library incorporating unique molecular identifiers was prepared. TCRdb passed the PCR reads through MiXCR, listing each CDR3 protein once. The sample lists some 490,000 distinct CDR3 sequences, around an eighth seen once, with around 6% in the top ten. The specimen comprised PBMCs from the stem cell graft donor, sampled from the stem cell graft. The receptors originated from a human donor who donated a stem cell graft to a child with combined immunodeficiency.

Only a few counts were recorded for this clonotype. The gene calls are TRBV7-2 and TRBJ2-3; D unclear. The CDR3 covers 14 residues. Germline CDR1 is SGHTA and CDR2 is FQGNSA. The V gene lost 1 base and the J gene lost 5 bases, with 10 bases spanning the gap. CDR3 coding DNA: TGTGCCAGCAGCTTAGACACTCGGGTAGATACGCAGTATTTT. Translating it yields CASSLDTRVDTQYF. Full variable domain (rest looked up from reference TRBV7-2 and TRBJ2-3): GAGVSQSPSNKVTEKGKDVELRCDPISGHTALYWYRQSLGQGLEFLIYFQGNSAPDKSGLPSDRFSAERTGGSVSTLTIQRTQQEDSAVYLCASSLDTRVDTQYFGPGTRLTVL.

This clonotype was seen a handful of times. This could be a read error, since a much larger clone is one nucleotide away. The V gene is TRBV16, the J gene TRBJ1-2; D remains unclear. Looked up from germline, CDR1 is KGHSY and CDR2 is FQNENV. The ends were cut back, 2 bases at V and 4 bases at J, with 8 bases in the middle. This CDR3 has 13 amino acids. The CDR3 sequence is CASSQEGLYGYTF. The DNA of the CDR3 is TGTGCCAGCAGCCAAGAGGGCCTCTATGGCTACACCTTC. The full variable domain, its missing parts supplied by reference TRBV16 and TRBJ1-2, is GEEVAQTPKHLVRGEGQKAKLYCAPIKGHSYVFWYQQVLKNEFKFLISFQNENVFDETGMPKERFSAKCLPNSPCSLEIQATKLEDSAVYFCASSQEGLYGYTFGSGTRLTVV.

This clonotype occurred a few times. The chain uses TRBV7-2 and TRBJ2-7; 12 bases agree with TRBD2. The germline gives CDR1 SGHTA, CDR2 FQGNSA. The V and J ends lost 5 bases and 1 base, in that order; junction bases with no gene match: 9. The CDR3 length is 17 residues. CDR3 residues: CASSPAPTSGGSYEQYF. Here the CDR3 DNA reads TGTGCCAGCAGCCCCGCCCCGACTAGCGGGGGTTCCTACGAGCAGTACTTC.

The chain couples TRBV7-9 to TRBJ2-5; 13 bases match TRBD2. V was clipped by 5 bases and J by 7 bases; unmatched bases: 10. The CDR3 consists of 16 residues. Per germline, CDR1 SEHNR and CDR2 FQNEAQ (reference sequence). In DNA form, the CDR3 reads TGTGCCAGCAGCGTACTAGCGGGAGGGCCAGCCGGGACCCAGTACTTC. It yields the protein CASSVLAGGPAGTQYF. Filled out from reference TRBV7-9 and TRBJ2-5, the complete variable domain reads DTGVSQNPRHKITKRGQNVTFRCDPISEHNRLYWYRQTLGQGPEFLTYFQNEAQLEKSRLLSDRFSAERPKGSFSTLEIQRTEQGDSAMYLCASSVLAGGPAGTQYFGPGTRLLVL.

The chain links TRBV24-1 to TRBJ2-3; D may correspond to TRBD1 or TRBD2 (6 bases each). This CDR3 spans 15 amino acids. The V and J ends lost 5 bases and 5 bases respectively, with 16 bases between them. Germline values: CDR1 KGHDR, CDR2 SFDVKD. Written as DNA, the CDR3 is TGTGCCACCAGTGCCCCCCGGGGGCAGCGAGATACGCAGTATTTT. This encodes CATSAPRGQRDTQYF.

In this sample, this clonotype turned up a few times. J is TRBJ1-4 and V is TRBV6-1, with a possible D match to TRBD1 (6 bases). This CDR3 comprises 14 residues. CDR1 is MNHNS, CDR2 SASEGT, per germline. Trimming removed 7 bases at V and 7 bases at J, with 16 bases between. CDR3 DNA: TGTGCCAGCACGGCGCGGAAGGACAGTGAAAAACTGTTTTTT. Translated, it gives CASTARKDSEKLFF.

This clonotype was seen more than once but under ten times. J is TRBJ1-1 and V is TRBV9; no firm D call. V was pared by 0 bases and J by 5 bases, with 8 bases between. The CDR3 sequence is 13 residues long. Looked up from germline, CDR1 is SGDLS and CDR2 is YYNGEE. The CDR3 here is CASSVGEWTEAFF. In DNA form, the CDR3 reads TGTGCCAGCAGCGTAGGGGAGTGGACTGAAGCTTTCTTT. Full variable domain (rest looked up from reference TRBV9 and TRBJ1-1): DSGVTQTPKHLITATGQRVTLRCSPRSGDLSVYWYQQSLDQGLQFLIQYYNGEERAKGNILERFSAQQFPDLHSELNLSSLELGDSALYFCASSVGEWTEAFFGQGTRLTVV.

The chain recombines TRBV19 with TRBJ2-2, with a weak D call TRBD2 (6 bases). The germline gives CDR1 LNHDA, CDR2 SQIVND (reference sequence). The CDR3 is made up of 15 amino acids. The ends were cut back, 4 bases at V and 6 bases at J, with 15 bases in the middle. This CDR3 reads CASSKVEGTAGELFF. In nucleotides, the CDR3 is TGTGCCAGTAGTAAAGTGGAGGGGACGGCCGGGGAGCTGTTTTTT.

The V gene is TRBV4-3, the J gene TRBJ2-7; D is unclear. V was trimmed by 0 bases and J by 2 bases, leaving 8 bases between them. CDR3 length: 14 residues. Germline V gene sequence: CDR1 LGHNA, CDR2 YSLEER. CDR3 protein: CASSQDQAAYEQYF. The CDR3 region has the DNA TGCGCCAGCAGCCAAGATCAGGCAGCCTACGAGCAGTACTTC.

This clonotype was recorded at least ten times. The chain is built from TRBV7-3 and TRBJ2-3; TRBD1 might be the D (5 bases). V was pared by 0 bases and J by 2 bases, with 9 bases between. The germline CDR1 and CDR2 sequences are SGHTA and FQGTGA. The CDR3 is 15 amino acids. CDR3 amino acids: CASSLTWGLTDTQYF. The CDR3, as DNA: TGTGCCAGCAGCTTAACATGGGGCCTCACAGATACGCAGTATTTT.

This clonotype has more than one count but fewer than ten. The chain joins TRBV20-1 to TRBJ2-5, with D possibly matching TRBD2 (5 bases). The V and J ends lost 3 bases and 2 bases respectively, with 13 bases between them. Germline values: CDR1 DFQATT, CDR2 SNEGSKA (reference sequence). The CDR3 is made up of 14 amino acids. The CDR3 loop is CSASRPEEQETQYF. CDR3 DNA: TGCAGTGCTAGCCGACCGGAGGAACAAGAGACCCAGTACTTC.

This clonotype has a handful of counts. This chain joins TRBV12-3 or TRBV12-4 and TRBJ1-6; tentative D call: TRBD1 (6 bases). The V end was cut by 5 bases, the J end by 7 bases, with 15 bases between. This CDR3 has 15 amino acids. CDR3 sequence reads: CASSPAGTRNSPLHF. For the CDR3, the DNA is TGTGCCAGCAGTCCCGCCGGGACAAGAAATTCACCCCTCCACTTT.

The chain couples TRBV12-3 or TRBV12-4 to TRBJ1-1, with 7 bases aligning to TRBD1. V lost 6 bases and J lost 5; bases outside the gene matches: 15. The CDR3 contains 16 residues. CDR3 nucleotides: TGTGCCAGCAGCCTAGGGGGCGGGGAAGCTTGGACTGAAGCTTTCTTT. It translates to CASSLGGGEAWTEAFF.

The V and J genes are TRBV20-1 and TRBJ2-5; possibly TRBD1 for D (5 bases). Germline lookup yields CDR1 DFQATT and CDR2 SNEGSKA (reference sequence). This CDR3 comprises 12 residues. Trimming removed 3 bases at V and 5 bases at J, with 10 bases between. The CDR3 DNA reads TGCAGTGCTAGGTCTACAGGCGAGACCCAGTACTTC. Its protein product is CSARSTGETQYF.

This clonotype has only a few counts. The gene calls are TRBV6-1 and TRBJ2-1, with 9 bases fitting TRBD2. CDR1 MNHNS and CDR2 SASEGT come from the germline V gene. Germline trimming cut 4 bases from V and 10 bases from J; bases unmatched to any gene: 5. There are 13 residues in the CDR3. The chain's CDR3 is CASSVERGDEQFF. Here the CDR3 DNA reads TGTGCCAGCAGTGTGGAGCGGGGGGACGAGCAGTTCTTC.

V is TRBV29-1 and J is TRBJ1-2; D ambiguous. Germline CDR1 is SQVTM and CDR2 is ANQGSEA. CDR3 length: 10 amino acids. The germline V and J ends were trimmed by 8 bases and 8 bases, with 12 bases remaining between them. The CDR3 here is CSRHIWGYTF. DNA for the CDR3: TGCAGCCGTCATATATGGGGCTACACCTTC.

This clonotype was seen a few times. The CDR3 bases are TGTGCCAGCAGCTCCAGGACTCCGGACAGGGGGCTAGAGACCCAGTACTTC. It encodes CASSSRTPDRGLETQYF. The chain links TRBV3-1 to TRBJ2-5, with 11 positions matching TRBD1. Trimming took 5 bases from V and 4 from J; bases not matched to a gene: 12. Germline V gene data show CDR1 as LGHDT and CDR2 as YNNKEL (reference sequence). The CDR3 has 17 amino acids.

A few counts support this clonotype. The J gene is TRBJ2-7, the V gene TRBV4-3, with 9 bases lining up with TRBD2. The V gene's germline CDR1 is LGHNA and CDR2 YSLEER. The CDR3 spans 14 residues. With V trimmed by 0 bases and J by 7 bases, 4 bases remained unmatched. CDR3 coding DNA: TGCGCCAGCAGCCAAGACAGCGGGAGGAAAGAGCAGTACTTC. Amino acids: CASSQDSGRKEQYF.

The chain has TRBV6-5 and TRBJ1-2; D is possibly TRBD1 (5 bases). CDR3 length equals 14 residues. Germline assignment: CDR1 MNHEY and CDR2 SVGAGI. Trimming removed 4 bases at V and 4 bases at J, with 13 bases between. Here the CDR3 reads CASSSTWGGYGYTF. Written as DNA, the CDR3 is TGTGCCAGCAGTTCGACCTGGGGGGGCTATGGCTACACCTTC.

This clonotype was detected many times. The CDR3 spells CASSLLGDTEAFF. In DNA, the CDR3 is TGTGCCAGCAGTTTGCTGGGGGACACTGAAGCTTTCTTT. The chain employs TRBV12-3 or TRBV12-4 and TRBJ1-1; weak D call: TRBD1 (5 bases). Trimming took off 3 bases at V and 3 bases at J, with 8 bases between the two ends. CDR3 length equals 13 residues.

The V call is TRBV7-2, the J call TRBJ2-2, with D unclear. The length of the CDR3 is 15 residues. Germline V CDR1 and CDR2: SGHTA, FQGNSA. The ends were cut back, 3 bases at V and 1 base at J, with 9 bases in the middle. The chain's CDR3 is CASSLDRLNTGELFF. The DNA for the CDR3 is TGTGCCAGCAGCTTGGATAGATTGAACACCGGGGAGCTGTTTTTT. Filled out from reference TRBV7-2 and TRBJ2-2, the complete variable domain reads GAGVSQSPSNKVTEKGKDVELRCDPISGHTALYWYRQSLGQGLEFLIYFQGNSAPDKSGLPSDRFSAERTGGSVSTLTIQRTQQEDSAVYLCASSLDRLNTGELFFGEGSRLTVL.

The chain joins TRBV20-1 to TRBJ2-5, with 13 positions matching TRBD2. Germline lookup yields CDR1 DFQATT and CDR2 SNEGSKA (reference sequence). This CDR3 comprises 14 residues. The trim removed 5 bases at V and 4 bases at J, leaving 4 bases unmatched. CDR3 region: CSAGLAGVRETQYF. In DNA form, the CDR3 reads TGCAGTGCTGGACTAGCGGGAGTTCGAGAGACCCAGTACTTC.

This sequence joins TRBV20-1 and TRBJ2-2, with D possibly TRBD2 on 7 matching bases. The germline V gene encodes CDR1 DFQATT and CDR2 SNEGSKA (reference sequence). The ends were cut back, 6 bases at V and 6 bases at J, with 20 bases in the middle. This CDR3 is built from 15 residues. The CDR3 DNA sequence: TGCAGTGCCCCTAGAGAAGGGGGGGCGGCCGGGGAGCTGTTTTTT. It codes for CSAPREGGAAGELFF.

Ten or more counts support this clonotype. The chain is built from TRBV29-1 and TRBJ2-1, with 12 bases matching TRBD2. Germline V gives CDR1 SQVTM, CDR2 ANQGSEA. With V trimmed by 4 bases and J by 9 bases, 7 bases remained unmatched. CDR3 length: 14 residues. The CDR3 loop is CSVVPSGRAGEQFF. CDR3 nucleotide sequence: TGCAGCGTTGTCCCTAGCGGGAGGGCCGGTGAGCAGTTCTTC.

There are a few counts of this clonotype. J is TRBJ2-7 and V is TRBV4-3; 10 nucleotides agree with TRBD1. Germline-derived CDR1 and CDR2 are LGHNA and YSLEER. V was clipped by 2 bases and J by 5 bases; unmatched bases: 3. This CDR3 contains 14 residues. CDR3: CASSQRQGAHEQYF. The CDR3 DNA reads TGCGCCAGCAGCCAAAGACAGGGGGCCCACGAGCAGTACTTC.

V gene TRBV28 combines with J gene TRBJ2-4; no clear D. This CDR3 region has 15 residues. Germline lookup yields CDR1 MDHEN and CDR2 SYDVKM. V dropped 6 bases and J dropped 0 bases, with 12 bases sitting between them. The CDR3 sequence: CASRPPRLAKNIQYF. The DNA of the CDR3 is TGTGCCAGCAGACCCCCTAGATTAGCCAAAAACATTCAGTACTTC.

In this sample, this clonotype turned up a few times. The V and J genes are TRBV20-1 and TRBJ2-7, with TRBD1 matching 10 bases. Germline CDR1 is DFQATT and CDR2 is SNEGSKA (reference sequence). The CDR3 runs to 15 residues. The J segment lost 0 bases and the V segment lost 1 base, leaving 3 bases of the junction unmatched. The DNA of the CDR3 is TGCAGTGCTAGAGCCGGACAGGGGGGCTCCTACGAGCAGTACTTC. Encoded protein: CSARAGQGGSYEQYF.

This clonotype has only a few counts. The V and J genes are TRBV4-3 and TRBJ2-3, with 8 bases matching TRBD2. The length of the CDR3 is 15 residues. The junction had 3 bases not matched to a gene; V was cut back by 3 bases and J by 1 base. Germline V gene sequence: CDR1 LGHNA, CDR2 YSLEER. The DNA of the CDR3 is TGCGCCAGCAGCCACGGGGGGGAGGGCACAGATACGCAGTATTTT. Protein product: CASSHGGEGTDTQYF.

In this sample, this clonotype turned up many times. This chain uses TRBV5-6 with TRBJ2-6; D call uncertain. The CDR3 length is 15 residues. Trimming left V 1 base short and J 0 bases short, with 5 bases between. Germline V lookup: CDR1 SGHDT, CDR2 YYEEEE. CDR3 DNA: TGTGCCAGCAGCTTGTTCCACTCTGGGGCCAACGTCCTGACTTTC. Translating it yields CASSLFHSGANVLTF. Complete variable domain (other parts from reference TRBV5-6 and TRBJ2-6): DAGVTQSPTHLIKTRGQQVTLRCSPKSGHDTVSWYQQALGQGPQFIFQYYEEEERQRGNFPDRFSGHQFPNYSSELNVNALLLGDSALYLCASSLFHSGANVLTFGAGSRLTVL.

V usage is TRBV7-2 and J usage is TRBJ2-7; D not certain. CDR3 size: 12 residues. Germline CDR1 is SGHTA and CDR2 is FQGNSA. Deletions cut 6 bases from V and 6 bases from J, with 12 bases between. CDR3 region: CASSSLLGEQYF. CDR3 nucleotide sequence: TGTGCCAGCAGTTCCCTTCTAGGCGAGCAGTACTTC.

This clonotype was found a few times. V usage is TRBV7-3 and J usage is TRBJ1-4; 7 bases fit TRBD1. With V trimmed by 1 base and J by 2 bases, 10 bases remained unmatched. This CDR3 contains 18 residues. Germline CDR1 reads SGHTA; CDR2 reads FQGTGA. In DNA form, the CDR3 reads TGTGCCAGCAGCTTAAACGGTCGCCACAGGGGTACTAATGAAAAACTGTTTTTT. It translates to CASSLNGRHRGTNEKLFF.